This T cell receptor (beta chain) is drawn from a study of T cell changes during pregnancy in multiple sclerosis. Measured with immunoSEQ multiplex PCR; TCRdb has only the in-frame clones, and not every one. The sample shows about 67,000 clones, more than 85% of them seen only once. Germline-derived CDR1 and CDR2 are GTSNPN and SVGIG (reference sequence). The V end was cut by 0 bases, the J end by 2 bases, with 11 bases between. The CDR3 is 14 amino acids. The chain has TRBV30 and TRBJ2-7; possible D gene TRBD1, 6 bases. This TCR was recovered from a female donor with multiple sclerosis, enrolled in a pregnancy study. Sequenced material: peripheral blood, taken in the second trimester of pregnancy. The DNA for the CDR3 is TGTGCCTGGAGTGTACTGGCAGGGGCCTACGAGCAGTACTTC. Its translation: CAWSVLAGAYEQYF.